These 17 T cell receptor beta chains share one sample of origin, sequenced in a study of blood T cells in healthy people across ages. Using a J-beta primer mix together with a sample-barcoded 5' primer, a second PCR was run for about 6 to 11 cycles. TCRdb redid the calling of the 5' RACE reads with MiXCR, one entry per CDR3 protein. This table has approximately 800,000 distinct CDR3 sequences, about 25% appearing once. This sample also belongs to another study, concerning T cells of mothers and their children.

The sample taken for sequencing was blood. These receptors came from a boy between 10 and 17 years old in good health.

V usage is TRBV11-2 and J usage is TRBJ1-1; 7 bases agree with TRBD1. V was pared by 5 bases and J by 2 bases, with 17 bases of the junction left unmatched. CDR1 is SGHAT and CDR2 is FQNNGV in the germline V gene. This CDR3 contains 18 residues. The CDR3 DNA sequence: TGTGCCAGCAGCGACTCGGGTTTAGGGGGCTATGGAAACACTGAAGCTTTCTTT. This sequence encodes CASSDSGLGGYGNTEAFF.

The J gene is TRBJ2-7, the V gene TRBV27, with 11 bases that match TRBD2. This CDR3 is built from 17 residues. Germline loops: CDR1 MNHEY, CDR2 SMNVEV (reference sequence). The junction had 8 bases not matched to a gene; V was cut back by 2 bases and J by 2 bases. CDR3 DNA: TGTGCCAGCAGTTTACCGTTAATAGCGGGAGGGACCTACGAGCAGTACTTC. Its translation: CASSLPLIAGGTYEQYF.

This clonotype has a handful of counts. The gene calls are TRBV6-6 and TRBJ2-7; D is possibly TRBD1 or TRBD2 (5 bases each). V dropped 6 bases and J dropped 6 bases, with 18 bases sitting between them. The V gene's germline CDR1 is MNHNY and CDR2 SVGAGI (reference sequence). There are 14 residues in the CDR3. As DNA, the CDR3 is TGTGCCAGCAGCCCTTCTGGGGGTTTCGTCGAGCAGTACTTC. Protein product: CASSPSGGFVEQYF.

The chain links TRBV7-6 to TRBJ2-5; 8 bases are shared with TRBD2. The CDR3 has 16 amino acids. J was trimmed by 4 bases and V by 5 bases; bases with no gene match: 12. Germline V gene lookup returns CDR1 SGHVS and CDR2 FNYEAQ. The chain's CDR3 is CASSPGGLAGLETQYF. CDR3 DNA: TGTGCCAGCAGCCCAGGAGGGTTAGCGGGGTTAGAGACCCAGTACTTC. Full variable domain (rest looked up from reference TRBV7-6 and TRBJ2-5): GAGVSQSPRYKVTKRGQDVALRCDPISGHVSLYWYRQALGQGPEFLTYFNYEAQQDKSGLPNDRFSAERPEGSISTLTIQRTEQRDSAMYRCASSPGGLAGLETQYFGPGTRLLVL.

V is TRBV4-1 and J is TRBJ2-7, with D tentatively TRBD2 (5 bases). From germline, CDR1 is MGHRA and CDR2 YSYEKL. V was trimmed by 1 base and J by 5 bases, leaving 9 bases between them. The CDR3 extends over 13 amino acids. CDR3 nucleotides: TGCGCCAGCAGCCAAGGAAACGGGGACGAGCAGTACTTC. It yields the protein CASSQGNGDEQYF.

This chain joins TRBV7-2 and TRBJ2-7, with TRBD2 identical over 11 bases. The CDR3 is 14 amino acids. V dropped 5 bases and J dropped 4; count of bases not matched to a gene: 4. Germline assignment: CDR1 SGHTA and CDR2 FQGNSA. The CDR3 nucleotides are TGTGCCAGCAGCCGACTAGCGGGGAAGTACGAGCAGTACTTC. Amino acids: CASSRLAGKYEQYF.

The chain joins TRBV12-3 or TRBV12-4 to TRBJ2-2, with no clear D. The V end was cut by 5 bases, the J end by 0 bases, with 7 bases between. The CDR3 is 14 residues long. Here the CDR3 DNA reads TGTGCCAGCAGTGCTAGGTCGAACACCGGGGAGCTGTTTTTT. This gives the protein CASSARSNTGELFF.

This clonotype appeared many times. The chain has TRBV28 and TRBJ2-7; the match to TRBD2 covers 7 bases. Germline V CDR1 and CDR2: MDHEN, SYDVKM. J lost 0 bases, V lost 6 bases, and 8 bases had no gene match. The CDR3 spans 15 residues. The CDR3 DNA reads TGTGCCAGCAGCACTGGCGGGGAGGGCTCCTACGAGCAGTACTTC. Its protein is CASSTGGEGSYEQYF.

The chain links TRBV28 to TRBJ2-5, with 7 bases fitting TRBD1. The J segment lost 1 base and the V segment lost 5 bases, leaving 7 bases of the junction unmatched. The length of the CDR3 is 15 residues. CDR1 and CDR2 (germline): MDHEN, SYDVKM. The CDR3, as DNA: TGTGCCAGCAGTCCCGACAGGGTGCCCCAAGAGACCCAGTACTTC. This encodes CASSPDRVPQETQYF.

The CDR3 sequence: CASSLPRLAGAGELFF. In DNA, the CDR3 is TGTGCCAGCAGCTTACCGAGGCTAGCGGGGGCCGGGGAGCTGTTTTTT. The chain links TRBV7-6 to TRBJ2-2, with 10 bases lining up with TRBD2. Germline values: CDR1 SGHVS, CDR2 FNYEAQ. The CDR3 loop spans 16 amino acids. Losses at the gene ends were 2 bases for V and 6 bases for J; bases not matched to a gene: 6. Complete variable domain (other parts from reference TRBV7-6 and TRBJ2-2): GAGVSQSPRYKVTKRGQDVALRCDPISGHVSLYWYRQALGQGPEFLTYFNYEAQQDKSGLPNDRFSAERPEGSISTLTIQRTEQRDSAMYRCASSLPRLAGAGELFFGEGSRLTVL.

This chain links TRBV28 with TRBJ2-7; D gene ambiguous. The V end lost 0 bases, the J end lost 5 bases, and 11 bases lay between the germline ends. This CDR3 spans 14 amino acids. The germline CDR1 and CDR2 sequences are MDHEN and SYDVKM. The CDR3 loop reads CASSLWQSVHEQYF. Written as DNA, the CDR3 is TGTGCCAGCAGTTTATGGCAGAGCGTCCACGAGCAGTACTTC. Together with reference TRBV28 and TRBJ2-7, the CDR3 gives the full variable domain: DVKVTQSSRYLVKRTGEKVFLECVQDMDHENMFWYRQDPGLGLRLIYFSYDVKMKEKGDIPEGYSVSREKKERFSLILESASTNQTSMYLCASSLWQSVHEQYFGPGTRLTVT.

The CDR3 region is CASSLHGGSKNYGYTF. DNA of the CDR3: TGTGCCAGCAGTTTACACGGGGGTAGCAAAAACTATGGCTACACCTTC. The chain joins TRBV27 to TRBJ1-2, with D maybe TRBD1 (5 bases). V lost 2 bases and J 2 bases, leaving 15 bases between the germline ends. Germline values: CDR1 MNHEY, CDR2 SMNVEV (reference sequence). The CDR3 extends over 16 amino acids.

This chain connects TRBV29-1 to TRBJ2-7, with D uncertain. Germline V CDR1 and CDR2: SQVTM, ANQGSEA. The V gene lost 4 bases and the J gene lost 2 bases, with 12 bases spanning the gap. The CDR3 is 13 residues long. CDR3 sequence reads: CSVGGTLTYEQYF. CDR3 sequence (DNA): TGCAGCGTTGGGGGTACGTTAACCTACGAGCAGTACTTC.

The chain recombines TRBV12-3 or TRBV12-4 with TRBJ1-2; the D is unclear. This CDR3 region has 16 residues. The V end was cut by 6 bases, the J end by 6 bases, with 23 bases between. The CDR3 nucleotides read TGTGCCAGCAGCCCGATGGACGCAACCTTTAGGAATGGCTACACCTTC. It specifies CASSPMDATFRNGYTF.

The genes are TRBV28 and TRBJ2-5; weak D call: TRBD1 (5 bases). The assigned J gene may be wrong: the sequence end matches TRBJ2-7 better. The CDR3 is 15 residues long. Germline CDR1 reads MDHEN; CDR2 reads SYDVKM. The CDR3 loop reads CASSFFDRSSYEQYF. Here the CDR3 DNA reads TGTGCCAGCAGTTTTTTCGACAGAAGCTCCTACGAGCAGTACTTC.

J is TRBJ2-5 and V is TRBV20-1, with a tentative D call TRBD2 (6 bases). V lost 0 bases, J lost 1 base, and 15 bases lay in between. Germline CDR1 DFQATT, CDR2 SNEGSKA (reference sequence). This CDR3 is 16 amino acids long. The CDR3 sequence is CSARDSGLGLQETQYF. The CDR3 DNA sequence: TGCAGTGCTAGAGACTCGGGACTCGGCCTCCAAGAGACCCAGTACTTC.

The rearrangement links TRBV12-3 or TRBV12-4 to TRBJ2-5; D is perhaps TRBD1 or TRBD2 (5 bases each). The CDR3 is 14 residues long. V was pared by 6 bases and J by 1 base, with 12 bases between. The CDR3, as DNA: TGTGCCAGCAGGATGAGTGGGGGCCAAGAGACCCAGTACTTC. Translating it yields CASRMSGGQETQYF.